The 16 T cell receptor beta chains listed next were all sequenced from one sample in a study of blood T cell repertoires in COVID-19. Here immunoSEQ multiplex PCR was the method, and the copy in TCRdb shows in-frame clones only, minus some. The sample lists some 190,000 clones, around 80% occurring once. The sample taken for sequencing was PBMCs or T cells enriched from blood (not recorded which). These receptors were taken from a woman between 45 and 65 years old with acute COVID-19.

The chain employs TRBV10-3 and TRBJ1-5; 8 bases line up with TRBD1. Germline CDR1 is ENHRY and CDR2 is SYGVKD. V lost 5 bases and J lost 6; bases outside the gene matches: 6. The CDR3 length is 14 residues. CDR3 in amino acids: CAISPGGYSQPQHF. The DNA for the CDR3 is TGTGCCATCAGTCCAGGGGGCTATAGTCAGCCCCAGCATTTT.

The chain links TRBV7-9 to TRBJ1-2; tentatively, D is TRBD1 (6 bases). The V end was cut by 1 base, the J end by 6 bases, with 9 bases between. CDR1 and CDR2 from the germline V gene are SEHNR and FQNEAQ (reference sequence). CDR3 length: 13 amino acids. CDR3 nucleotides: TGTGCCAGCAGCTTAGGGGAGGGGGATGGCTACACCTTC. This codes for CASSLGEGDGYTF.

CDR3 sequence reads: CASSLGDNYEQYV. The DNA for the CDR3 is TGTGCCAGCAGCTTAGGCGACAACTACGAGCAGTACGTC. The V and J genes are TRBV7-9 and TRBJ2-7; D gene uncertain. The CDR3 length is 13 residues. Between the trimmed V and J ends, which lost 1 base and 3 bases, there was a span of 7 bases. CDR1 is SEHNR and CDR2 is FQNEAQ in the germline V gene (reference sequence).

This clone was observed a few times. The genes are TRBV27 and TRBJ1-5; 8 bases are shared with TRBD1. Germline-derived CDR1 and CDR2 are MNHEY and SMNVEV (reference sequence). CDR3 size: 17 residues. The ends lost 2 bases at V and 7 bases at J; junction bases unmatched: 13. In nucleotides, the CDR3 is TGTGCCAGCAGTTTACCCACAACAGGGGGAGGTGGACAGCCCCAGCATTTT. Its protein is CASSLPTTGGGGQPQHF.

This clone was seen a handful of times. The J gene is TRBJ1-3, the V gene TRBV6-5; 10 nucleotides agree with TRBD1. The germline V gene has CDR1 MNHEY and CDR2 SVGAGI. The CDR3 contains 14 residues. The junction had 4 bases not matched to a gene; V was cut back by 11 bases and J by 0 bases. In nucleotides, the CDR3 is TGTGCCGGGACAGGGGCGTTCTCTGGAAACACCATATATTTT. Translating gives CAGTGAFSGNTIYF.

The chain carries TRBV6-5 and TRBJ1-1; unclear D gene. Deletions cut 6 bases from V and 0 bases from J, with 8 bases between. The germline V gene has CDR1 MNHEY and CDR2 SVGAGI. The CDR3 covers 13 residues. For the CDR3, the DNA is TGTGCCAGCAGCCTATACTTGAACACTGAAGCTTTCTTT. This codes for CASSLYLNTEAFF.

V usage is TRBV7-9 and J usage is TRBJ2-7; 7 nucleotides agree with TRBD2. With 1 base clipped from V and 3 bases from J, the junction kept 12 bases outside the gene matches. Germline V gene lookup returns CDR1 SEHNR and CDR2 FQNEAQ (reference sequence). The CDR3 loop spans 17 amino acids. CDR3 in DNA: TGTGCCAGCAGCTTAGGTTCGGGGGGTCGAGACAGCTACGAGCAGTACGTC. Amino acids: CASSLGSGGRDSYEQYV.

The chain is built from TRBV3-1 (or the pseudogene TRBV3-2) and TRBJ2-1; 11 nucleotides align to TRBD2. The junction had 14 bases not matched to a gene; V was cut back by 6 bases and J by 7 bases. Germline values: CDR1 LGHDT, CDR2 YNNKEL (reference sequence). The CDR3 totals 17 residues. CDR3 in DNA: TGTGCCAGCAGTCGGATTCTTAGCGGGGGGGCCGGAAATGAGCAGTTCTTC. Amino acids: CASSRILSGGAGNEQFF.

This clone was detected only a few times. The chain has TRBV7-2 and TRBJ2-3; 9 positions match TRBD2. The germline gives CDR1 SGHTA, CDR2 FQGNSA. Germline trimming cut 7 bases from V and 9 bases from J; bases unmatched to any gene: 8. The CDR3 has 13 residues. The CDR3 DNA is TGTGCCAGCATCGGGCGGGGGGGTCCCACGCAGTATTTT. Amino acid sequence: CASIGRGGPTQYF.

The V and J genes are TRBV6-5 and TRBJ2-7, with D perhaps TRBD1 (6 bases). Between the trimmed V and J ends, which lost 11 bases and 2 bases, there was a span of 13 bases. From germline, CDR1 is MNHEY and CDR2 SVGAGI. The CDR3 sequence is 12 residues long. CDR3 amino acids: CAVQDRTYEQYV. The CDR3 DNA reads as TGTGCCGTTCAAGACAGGACCTACGAGCAGTACGTC.

This clone was found once. The rearrangement uses TRBV6-6 and TRBJ2-7, with 7 bases aligning to TRBD1. The CDR3 runs 13 residues. Unmatched junction bases numbered 9, after V lost 7 bases and J lost 6 bases. Germline CDR1 and CDR2: MNHNY and SVGAGI (reference sequence). The CDR3 sequence: CASTDRDYSEQYV. The CDR3 DNA follows: TGTGCCAGCACAGACAGGGATTATAGCGAGCAGTACGTC.

This chain links TRBV5-1 with TRBJ1-1, with a tentative D call TRBD1 (5 bases). Trimming left V 1 base short and J 0 bases short, with 13 bases between. CDR3 length equals 16 residues. CDR1 is SGHRS, CDR2 YFSETQ, per germline. The chain's CDR3 is CASSLSAGLMNTEAFF. Written as DNA, the CDR3 is TGCGCCAGCAGCTTGTCAGCGGGACTCATGAACACTGAAGCTTTCTTT.

In its sample, this clone was seen a few times. The chain joins TRBV5-1 to TRBJ1-2; D unresolved. The CDR3 has 14 amino acids. The V and J ends lost 1 base and 1 base respectively, with 8 bases between them. Per the germline V gene, CDR1 is SGHRS and CDR2 is YFSETQ. CDR3: CASSLWPLNYGYTF. The DNA for the CDR3 is TGCGCCAGCAGCTTGTGGCCCCTTAACTATGGCTACACCTTC.

This sequence joins TRBV6-5 and TRBJ2-5; possible D gene TRBD2, 7 bases. Deletions cut 8 bases from V and 4 bases from J, with 11 bases between. The CDR3 has 12 residues. The V gene's germline CDR1 is MNHEY and CDR2 SVGAGI. CDR3 DNA: TGTGCCAGCGGGAGGGGGGGAGAGACCCAGTACTTC. Its translation is CASGRGGETQYF.

This clone turned up a few times. The rearrangement links TRBV5-1 to TRBJ1-2; D might be TRBD1 (6 bases). The CDR3 totals 14 residues. V lost 0 bases and J lost 3, with 9 bases in between. Germline V gene data show CDR1 as SGHRS and CDR2 as YFSETQ. CDR3 nucleotides: TGCGCCAGCAGCTTGGTCTGGACAGACTATGGCTACACCTTC. It is translated as CASSLVWTDYGYTF.

This sequence joins TRBV12-5 and TRBJ2-3; 10 nucleotides agree with TRBD2. The CDR3 has 17 residues. The V and J ends lost 6 bases and 0 bases, in that order; junction bases with no gene match: 9. Germline lookup yields CDR1 LGHNT and CDR2 FRNRAP. The CDR3 DNA is TGTGCTAGTGGGCTCGCCCAGCGGGGGGGGAGCACAGATACGCAGTATTTT. Translated, it gives CASGLAQRGGSTDTQYF.